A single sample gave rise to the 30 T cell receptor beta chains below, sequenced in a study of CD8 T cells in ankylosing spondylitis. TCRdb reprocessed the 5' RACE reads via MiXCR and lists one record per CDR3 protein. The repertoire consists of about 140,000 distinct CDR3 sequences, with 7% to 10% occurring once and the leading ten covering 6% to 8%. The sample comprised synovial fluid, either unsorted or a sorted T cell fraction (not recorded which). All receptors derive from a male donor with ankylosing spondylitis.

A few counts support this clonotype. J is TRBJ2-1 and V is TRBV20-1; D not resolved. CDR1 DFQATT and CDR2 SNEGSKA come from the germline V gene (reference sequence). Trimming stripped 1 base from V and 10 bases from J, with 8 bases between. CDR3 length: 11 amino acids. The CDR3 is CSARGPTEQFF. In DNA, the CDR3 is TGCAGTGCTAGAGGCCCTACCGAGCAGTTCTTC.

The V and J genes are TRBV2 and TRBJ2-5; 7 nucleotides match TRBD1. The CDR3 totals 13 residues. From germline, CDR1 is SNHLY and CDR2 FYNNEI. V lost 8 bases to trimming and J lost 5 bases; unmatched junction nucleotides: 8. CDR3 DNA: TGTGCCAGCTGTTTAGGACAGGCGGAGACCCAGTACTTC. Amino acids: CASCLGQAETQYF.

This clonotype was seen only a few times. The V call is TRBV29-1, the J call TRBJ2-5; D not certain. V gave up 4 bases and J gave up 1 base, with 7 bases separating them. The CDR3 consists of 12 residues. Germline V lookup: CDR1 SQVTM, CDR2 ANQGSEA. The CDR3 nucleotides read TGCAGCGTTGGTAGACCCCAAGAGACCCAGTACTTC. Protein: CSVGRPQETQYF. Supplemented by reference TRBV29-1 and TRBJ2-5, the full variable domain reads SAVISQKPSRDICQRGTSLTIQCQVDSQVTMMFWYRQQPGQSLTLIATANQGSEATYESGFVIDKFPISRPNLTFSTLTVSNMSPEDSSIYLCSVGRPQETQYFGPGTRLLVL.

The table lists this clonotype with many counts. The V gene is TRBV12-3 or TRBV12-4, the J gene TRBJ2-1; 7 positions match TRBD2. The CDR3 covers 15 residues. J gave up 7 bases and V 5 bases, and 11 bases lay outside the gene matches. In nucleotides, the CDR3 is TGTGCCAGCAGTCTGGCGCGGGAGTTCGCGAATGAGCAGTTCTTC. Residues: CASSLAREFANEQFF.

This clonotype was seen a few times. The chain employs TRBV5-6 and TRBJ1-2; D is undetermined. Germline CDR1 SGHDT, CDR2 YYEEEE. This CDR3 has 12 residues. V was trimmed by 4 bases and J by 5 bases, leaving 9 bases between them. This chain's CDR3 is CASSHAGYGYTF. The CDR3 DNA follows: TGTGCCAGCAGCCATGCGGGGTATGGCTACACCTTC.

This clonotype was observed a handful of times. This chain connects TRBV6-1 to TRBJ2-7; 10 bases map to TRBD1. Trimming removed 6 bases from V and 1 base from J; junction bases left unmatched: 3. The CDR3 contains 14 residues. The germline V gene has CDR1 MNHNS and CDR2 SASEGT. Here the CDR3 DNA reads TGTGCCAGCAGAAGGGACAGGGGATCCTACGAGCAGTACTTC. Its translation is CASRRDRGSYEQYF.

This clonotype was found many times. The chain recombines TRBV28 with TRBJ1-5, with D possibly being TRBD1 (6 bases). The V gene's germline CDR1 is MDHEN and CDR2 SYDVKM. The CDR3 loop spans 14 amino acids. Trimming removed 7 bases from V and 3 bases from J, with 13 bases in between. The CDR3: CASTVGQLNQPQHF. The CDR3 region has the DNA TGTGCCAGCACCGTCGGACAGCTCAATCAGCCCCAGCATTTT.

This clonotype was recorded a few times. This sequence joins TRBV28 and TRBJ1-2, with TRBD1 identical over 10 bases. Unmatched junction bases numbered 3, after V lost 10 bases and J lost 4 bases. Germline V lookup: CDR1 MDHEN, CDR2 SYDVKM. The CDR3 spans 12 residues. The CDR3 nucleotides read TGTGCCACCGGGGACAGGGGCTATGGCTACACCTTC. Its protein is CATGDRGYGYTF.

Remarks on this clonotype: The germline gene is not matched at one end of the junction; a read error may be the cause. The CDR3 loop reads CASSYLAGYNGQFF. The CDR3, as DNA: TGTGCCAGCAGTTACCTAGCGGGTTACAATGGGCAGTTCTTC. The rearrangement links TRBV12-3 or TRBV12-4 to TRBJ2-1; 8 bases agree with TRBD2. This CDR3 is built from 14 residues.

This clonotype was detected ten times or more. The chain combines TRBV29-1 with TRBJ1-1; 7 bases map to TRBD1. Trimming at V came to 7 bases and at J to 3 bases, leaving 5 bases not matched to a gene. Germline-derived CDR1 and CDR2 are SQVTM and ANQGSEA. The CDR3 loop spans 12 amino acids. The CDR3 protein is CSAWDSHTEAFF. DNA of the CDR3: TGCAGCGCCTGGGACAGCCACACTGAAGCTTTCTTT.

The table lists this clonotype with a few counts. The DNA for the CDR3 is TGTGCCAGCTCACCTGTTCAGCGGAACTCTGGAAACACCATATATTTT. Encoded protein: CASSPVQRNSGNTIYF. The rearrangement uses TRBV18 and TRBJ1-3; D is unclear. CDR1 KGHSH and CDR2 LQKENI come from the germline V gene. Trimming cost V 3 bases and J 0 bases, with 12 bases left between them. The CDR3 totals 16 residues.

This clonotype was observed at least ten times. The CDR3 coding sequence is TGCAGTGCCTGGATGGGGACCGGTAATGAAAAACTGTTTTTT. Its translation is CSAWMGTGNEKLFF. V and J are TRBV20-1 and TRBJ1-4, with a tentative D call TRBD1 (5 bases). This CDR3 has 14 amino acids. CDR1 is DFQATT, CDR2 SNEGSKA, per germline (reference sequence). V dropped 6 bases and J dropped 4 bases, with 15 bases sitting between them.

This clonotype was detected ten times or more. The CDR3 sequence: CASSLWGNTEAFF. CDR3 bases: TGTGCCAGCAGTTTATGGGGGAACACTGAAGCTTTCTTT. The chain carries TRBV28 and TRBJ1-1; no clear D gene. The CDR3 runs to 13 residues. CDR1 and CDR2 (germline): MDHEN, SYDVKM. V lost 0 bases and J lost 1, with 3 bases in between.

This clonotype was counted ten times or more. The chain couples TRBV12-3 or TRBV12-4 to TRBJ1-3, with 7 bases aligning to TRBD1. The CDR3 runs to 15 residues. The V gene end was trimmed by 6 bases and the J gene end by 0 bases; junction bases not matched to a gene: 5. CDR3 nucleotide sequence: TGTGCCAGCAGGAAACAGGGGTACTCTGGAAACACCATATATTTT. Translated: CASRKQGYSGNTIYF.

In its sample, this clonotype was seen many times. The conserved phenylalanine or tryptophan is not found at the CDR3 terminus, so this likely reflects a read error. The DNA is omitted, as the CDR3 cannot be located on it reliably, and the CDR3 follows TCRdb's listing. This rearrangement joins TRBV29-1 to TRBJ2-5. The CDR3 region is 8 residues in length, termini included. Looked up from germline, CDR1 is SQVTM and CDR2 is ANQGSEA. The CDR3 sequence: CSVEQGEV.

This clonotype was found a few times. CDR3 residues: CASSDSGTVDGYTF. The CDR3 nucleotides read TGTGCCAGCAGTGACTCCGGGACAGTCGATGGCTACACCTTC. The chain carries TRBV6-4 and TRBJ1-2, with 7 bases fitting TRBD1. Germline assignment: CDR1 MRHNA and CDR2 SNTAGT. J was trimmed by 6 bases and V by 0 bases; bases with no gene match: 4. CDR3 length: 14 amino acids.

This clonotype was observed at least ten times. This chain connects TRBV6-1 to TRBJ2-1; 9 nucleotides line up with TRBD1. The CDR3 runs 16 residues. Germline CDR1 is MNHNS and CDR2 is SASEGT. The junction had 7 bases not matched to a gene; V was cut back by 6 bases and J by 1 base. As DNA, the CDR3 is TGTGCCAGCAGGAGCACAGGGGGCTTTTCCTACAATGAGCAGTTCTTC. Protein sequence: CASRSTGGFSYNEQFF.

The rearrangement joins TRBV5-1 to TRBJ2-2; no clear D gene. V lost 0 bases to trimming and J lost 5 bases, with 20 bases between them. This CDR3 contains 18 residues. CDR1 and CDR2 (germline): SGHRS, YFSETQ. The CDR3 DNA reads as TGCGCCAGCAGCTTGGCGGGTGCCTTTCGGATTGGGACCGGGGAGCTGTTTTTT. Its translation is CASSLAGAFRIGTGELFF. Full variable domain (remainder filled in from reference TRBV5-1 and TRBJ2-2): KAGVTQTPRYLIKTRGQQVTLSCSPISGHRSVSWYQQTPGQGLQFLFEYFSETQRNKGNFPGRFSGRQFSNSRSEMNVSTLELGDSALYLCASSLAGAFRIGTGELFFGEGSRLTVL.

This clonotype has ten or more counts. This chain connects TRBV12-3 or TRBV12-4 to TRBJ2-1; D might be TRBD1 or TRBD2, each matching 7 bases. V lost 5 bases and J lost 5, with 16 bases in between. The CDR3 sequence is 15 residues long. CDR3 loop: CASSPGQGGDNEQFF. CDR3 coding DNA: TGTGCCAGCAGTCCTGGGCAGGGGGGGGACAATGAGCAGTTCTTC.

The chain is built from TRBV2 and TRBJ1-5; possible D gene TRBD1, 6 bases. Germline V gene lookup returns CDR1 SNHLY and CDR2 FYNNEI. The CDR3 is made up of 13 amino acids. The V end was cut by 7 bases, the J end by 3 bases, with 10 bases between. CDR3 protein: CASKGDNNQPQHF. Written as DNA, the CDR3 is TGTGCCAGCAAGGGGGACAACAATCAGCCCCAGCATTTT.

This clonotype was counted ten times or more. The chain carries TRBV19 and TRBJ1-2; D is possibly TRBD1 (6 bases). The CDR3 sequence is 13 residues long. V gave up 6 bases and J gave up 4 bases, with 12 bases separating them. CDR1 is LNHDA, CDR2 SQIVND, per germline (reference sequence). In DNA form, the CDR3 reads TGTGCCAGTAGCGTAGACAGGCGCTATGGCTACACCTTC. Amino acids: CASSVDRRYGYTF.

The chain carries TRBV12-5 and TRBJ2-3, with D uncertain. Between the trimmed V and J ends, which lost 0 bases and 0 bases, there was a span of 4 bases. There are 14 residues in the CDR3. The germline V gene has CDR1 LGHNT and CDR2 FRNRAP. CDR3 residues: CASGLVLSTDTQYF. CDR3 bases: TGTGCTAGTGGTTTGGTATTGAGCACAGATACGCAGTATTTT. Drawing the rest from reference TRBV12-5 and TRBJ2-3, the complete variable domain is DARVTQTPRHKVTEMGQEVTMRCQPILGHNTVFWYRQTMMQGLELLAYFRNRAPLDDSGMPKDRFSAEMPDATLATLKIQPSEPRDSAVYFCASGLVLSTDTQYFGPGTRLTVL.

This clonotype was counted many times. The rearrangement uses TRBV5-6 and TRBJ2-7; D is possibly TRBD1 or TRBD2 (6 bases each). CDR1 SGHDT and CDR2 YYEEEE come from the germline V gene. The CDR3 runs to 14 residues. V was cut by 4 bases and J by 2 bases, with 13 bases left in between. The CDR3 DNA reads TGTGCCAGCAGCCGGGGGCAGGCAACCTACGAGCAGTACTTC. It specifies CASSRGQATYEQYF.

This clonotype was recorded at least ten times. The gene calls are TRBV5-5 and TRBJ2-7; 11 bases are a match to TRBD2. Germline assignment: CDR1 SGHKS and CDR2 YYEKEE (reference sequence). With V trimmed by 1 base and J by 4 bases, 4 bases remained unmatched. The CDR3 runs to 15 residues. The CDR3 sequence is CASSLTSGSLYEQYF. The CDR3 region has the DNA TGTGCCAGCAGCTTGACTAGCGGGAGCTTATACGAGCAGTACTTC.

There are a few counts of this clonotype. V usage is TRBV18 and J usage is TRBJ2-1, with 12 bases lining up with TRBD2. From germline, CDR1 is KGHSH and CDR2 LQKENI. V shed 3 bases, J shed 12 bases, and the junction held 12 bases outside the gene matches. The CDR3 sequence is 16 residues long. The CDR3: CASSPPSSGRAVWQFF. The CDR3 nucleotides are TGTGCCAGCTCACCCCCCTCTAGCGGGAGGGCAGTATGGCAGTTCTTC.

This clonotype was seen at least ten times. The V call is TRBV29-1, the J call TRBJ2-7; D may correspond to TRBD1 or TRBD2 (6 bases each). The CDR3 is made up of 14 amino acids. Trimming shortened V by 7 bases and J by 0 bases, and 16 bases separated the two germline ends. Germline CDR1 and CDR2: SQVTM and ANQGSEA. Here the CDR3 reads CSAKGGLTSYEQYF. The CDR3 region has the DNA TGCAGCGCGAAGGGGGGTCTTACCTCCTACGAGCAGTACTTC.

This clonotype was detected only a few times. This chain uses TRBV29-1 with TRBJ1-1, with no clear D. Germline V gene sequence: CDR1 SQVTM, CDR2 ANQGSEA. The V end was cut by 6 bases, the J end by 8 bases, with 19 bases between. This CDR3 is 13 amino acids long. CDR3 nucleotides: TGCAGCGTCGTCCGGACCCACCCCGGGGAAGCTTTCTTT. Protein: CSVVRTHPGEAFF.

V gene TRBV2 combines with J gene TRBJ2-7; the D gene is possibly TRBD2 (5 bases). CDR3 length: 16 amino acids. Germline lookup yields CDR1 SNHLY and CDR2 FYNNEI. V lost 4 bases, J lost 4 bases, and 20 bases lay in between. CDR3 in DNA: TGTGCCAGCAGTGCGTCCGGACTTGCAAACGGTTACGAGCAGTACTTC. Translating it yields CASSASGLANGYEQYF.

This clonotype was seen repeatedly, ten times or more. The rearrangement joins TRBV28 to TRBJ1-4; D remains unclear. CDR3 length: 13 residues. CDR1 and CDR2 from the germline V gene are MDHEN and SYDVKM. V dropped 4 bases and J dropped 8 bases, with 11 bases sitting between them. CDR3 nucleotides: TGTGCCAGCAGTTCCTATATTAGGGAAAAACTGTTTTTT. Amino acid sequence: CASSSYIREKLFF.

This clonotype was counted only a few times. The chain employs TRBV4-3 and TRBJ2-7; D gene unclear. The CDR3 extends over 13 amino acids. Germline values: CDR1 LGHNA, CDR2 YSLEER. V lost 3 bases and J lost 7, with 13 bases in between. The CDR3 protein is CASSQGFGREQYF. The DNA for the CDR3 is TGCGCCAGCAGCCAGGGGTTCGGAAGGGAGCAGTACTTC.